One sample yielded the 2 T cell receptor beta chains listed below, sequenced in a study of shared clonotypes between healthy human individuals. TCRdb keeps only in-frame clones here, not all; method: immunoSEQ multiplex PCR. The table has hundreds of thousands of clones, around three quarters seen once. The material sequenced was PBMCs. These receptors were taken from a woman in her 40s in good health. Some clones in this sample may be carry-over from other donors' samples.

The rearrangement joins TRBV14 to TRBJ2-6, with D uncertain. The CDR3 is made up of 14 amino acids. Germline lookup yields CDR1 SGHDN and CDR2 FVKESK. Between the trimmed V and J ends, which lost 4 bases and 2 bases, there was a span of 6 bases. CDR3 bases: TGTGCCAGCAGCCGATTGCCTGGGGCCAACGTCCTGACTTTC. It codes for CASSRLPGANVLTF.

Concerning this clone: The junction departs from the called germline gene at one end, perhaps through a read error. CDR3 sequence reads: CAGSLGTGENTIYF. In DNA form, the CDR3 reads TGTGCCGGCAGCTTGGGGACAGGGGAAAACACCATATATTTT. The V call is TRBV5-6, the J call TRBJ1-3; TRBD1 agrees at 10 bases. The CDR3 consists of 14 residues. Germline V gene lookup returns CDR1 SGHDT and CDR2 YYEEEE.